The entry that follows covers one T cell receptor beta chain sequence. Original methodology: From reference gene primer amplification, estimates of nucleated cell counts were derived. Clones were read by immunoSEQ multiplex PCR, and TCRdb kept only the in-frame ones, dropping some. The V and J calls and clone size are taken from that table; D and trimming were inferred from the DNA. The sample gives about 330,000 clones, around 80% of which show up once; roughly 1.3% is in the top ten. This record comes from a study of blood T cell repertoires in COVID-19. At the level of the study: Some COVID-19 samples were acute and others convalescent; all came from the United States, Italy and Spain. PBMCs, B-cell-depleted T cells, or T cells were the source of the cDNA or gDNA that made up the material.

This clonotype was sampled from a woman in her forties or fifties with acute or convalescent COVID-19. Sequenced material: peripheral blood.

CDR3 amino acids: CATSRGGVSNQPQHF. The DNA for the CDR3 is TGTGCCACCAGCAGAGGTGGTGTAAGCAATCAGCCCCAGCATTTT. The V call is TRBV24-1, the J call TRBJ1-5; no definite D call. With 7 bases removed from V and 1 base from J, the gap between germline ends came to 13 bases. The CDR3 has 15 amino acids. Germline loops: CDR1 KGHDR, CDR2 SFDVKD.